This TCR beta chain was profiled in a study of blood T cell repertoires in COVID-19. Everyone who took part was about 18 to 90 years old, and they came from roughly 25 US areas. Participants were placed into cohorts based on the clinical history they reported. Resolution of symptoms, clearance, or two negative PCRs was present in recovered Cohort 3 donors. The germline gives CDR1 GTSNPN, CDR2 SVGIG (reference sequence). The CDR3 runs 13 residues. Between the trimmed V and J ends, which lost 3 bases and 7 bases, there was a span of 15 bases. Per the authors' pipeline: Scientists estimated how many nucleated cells there were by amplifying reference gene primers. Sequencing was performed with immunoSEQ multiplex PCR; in TCRdb, only in-frame clones are kept and a portion is missing. V, J and clone size are those of that table, while D and trimming were read from the DNA. The data hold under 300,000 clones, with around 89% observed a single time.

This clonotype was obtained from a woman aged 18-35 years who had recovered from COVID-19. Sequencing was carried out using PBMCs or T cells enriched from blood (not recorded which). The chain has TRBV30 and TRBJ1-2; D gene unclear. Here the CDR3 DNA reads TGTGCCTGGAGCGTATCGGTGGGAGGTGGCTACACCTTC. Its translation: CAWSVSVGGGYTF.